Presented here are 18 T cell receptor beta chains from one specimen sequenced in a study of cytomegalovirus exposure and HLA in healthy donors. PCR involved 60 Vbeta and 13 Jbeta primers. Using immunoSEQ multiplex PCR, the repertoire was profiled, and TCRdb retains in-frame clones only, with some absent. The sample includes 150,000 to 200,000 clones, 70% to 85% of them seen just once. Material: PBMCs. Every receptor here comes from a young woman in good health and CMV-seronegative.

This clone is a singleton in its sample. The rearrangement joins TRBV5-5 to TRBJ2-3; TRBD1 agrees at 7 bases. The germline V gene encodes CDR1 SGHKS and CDR2 YYEKEE (reference sequence). With 6 bases clipped from V and 5 bases from J, the junction kept 12 bases outside the gene matches. This CDR3 comprises 15 residues. As DNA, the CDR3 is TGTGCCAGCAACCGACAAGGGGGCTCGGGAGATACGCAGTATTTT. Amino acid sequence: CASNRQGGSGDTQYF.

The V call is TRBV11-2, the J call TRBJ2-3; TRBD2 matches at 7 bases. This CDR3 has 16 residues. J lost 1 base, V lost 3 bases, and 7 bases had no gene match. Germline CDR1 reads SGHAT; CDR2 reads FQNNGV. Here the CDR3 DNA reads TGTGCCAGCAGCTTCGCTAGCGGTTACCGCACAGATACGCAGTATTTT. The encoded protein is CASSFASGYRTDTQYF.

Points on this clone: The junction shows a germline mismatch at one end, possibly a read error. The V gene is TRBV13, the J gene TRBJ2-1; TRBD1 is a possible D gene (6 bases). The CDR3 has 17 amino acids. The germline CDR1 and CDR2 sequences are PRHDT and FYEKMQ (reference sequence). The CDR3 bases are TGTGCCAGCAGCCTAGGGGACATAATAAGCTCCTACAATGAGCAGTTCTTC. Protein product: CASSLGDIISSYNEQFF. Filled out from reference TRBV13 and TRBJ2-1, the complete variable domain reads AAGVIQSPRHLIKEKRETATLKCYPIPRHDTVYWYQQGPGQDPQFLISFYEKMQSDKGSIPDRFSAQQFSDYHSELNMSSLELGDSALYFCASSLGDIISSYNEQFFGPGTRLTVL.

This clone appeared a single time. The V and J genes are TRBV10-2 and TRBJ1-1; possible D gene TRBD1, 6 bases. Germline CDR1 WSHSY, CDR2 SAAADI. This CDR3 is built from 14 residues. V was cut by 6 bases and J by 7 bases, with 18 bases left in between. The CDR3 spells CASSILGGRGEAFF. CDR3 sequence (DNA): TGCGCCAGCAGCATTCTAGGGGGAAGGGGTGAAGCTTTCTTT.

The chain carries TRBV29-1 and TRBJ1-2; TRBD1 aligns across 7 bases. The junction had 17 bases not matched to a gene; V was cut back by 7 bases and J by 6 bases. Germline V gene lookup returns CDR1 SQVTM and CDR2 ANQGSEA. The CDR3 spans 15 residues. Here the CDR3 DNA reads TGCAGCGCTGGCCCGGAGGGGGCGTATCGGGATGGCTACACCTTC. Amino acid sequence: CSAGPEGAYRDGYTF.

The V call is TRBV4-2, the J call TRBJ1-5; D call uncertain. Germline CDR1 LGHNA, CDR2 YNFKEQ. The V end was cut by 0 bases, the J end by 0 bases, with 12 bases between. The CDR3 contains 17 residues. The CDR3 loop is CASSQDPRGVSNQPQHF. The CDR3 DNA sequence: TGTGCCAGCAGCCAAGACCCCAGAGGAGTTAGCAATCAGCCCCAGCATTTT.

This clone was seen just once. V and J are TRBV4-3 and TRBJ2-1; 9 bases are a match to TRBD2. Germline CDR1 and CDR2: LGHNA and YSLEER. This CDR3 has 16 residues. V lost 0 bases to trimming and J lost 8 bases; unmatched junction nucleotides: 8. DNA of the CDR3: TGCGCCAGCAGCCAAGAGGCTAGCGGGGACCTCTATGAGCAGTTCTTC. This encodes CASSQEASGDLYEQFF.

This clone was counted a single time. The rearrangement uses TRBV28 and TRBJ2-7, with a weak D call TRBD2 (5 bases). Germline CDR1 and CDR2: MDHEN and SYDVKM. The CDR3 has 12 residues. V dropped 3 bases and J dropped 4 bases, with 7 bases sitting between them. The CDR3 DNA follows: TGTGCCAGCAGTTTGGGGAGATACGAGCAGTACTTC. Translated: CASSLGRYEQYF.

This chain links TRBV19 with TRBJ2-7, with TRBD1 as a possible D gene (6 bases). CDR3 length: 15 amino acids. Germline CDR1 and CDR2: LNHDA and SQIVND (reference sequence). Trimming cost V 5 bases and J 2 bases, with 16 bases left between them. CDR3 region: CASSSRARGPYEQYF. CDR3 nucleotide sequence: TGTGCCAGTAGTTCCCGCGCCAGGGGCCCCTACGAGCAGTACTTC.

In this sample, this clone turned up a few times. The chain employs TRBV27 and TRBJ1-5, with D possibly matching TRBD1 (6 bases). The CDR3 extends over 15 amino acids. Looked up from germline, CDR1 is MNHEY and CDR2 is SMNVEV (reference sequence). V lost 6 bases and J 5 bases, leaving 17 bases between the germline ends. This chain's CDR3 is CASRSSTGKDQPQHF. In DNA form, the CDR3 reads TGTGCCAGCAGATCCTCTACAGGGAAAGATCAGCCCCAGCATTTT.

This rearrangement joins TRBV29-1 to TRBJ2-6; 8 bases map to TRBD1. The CDR3 has 18 residues. J lost 2 bases, V lost 7 bases, and 16 bases had no gene match. CDR1 is SQVTM and CDR2 is ANQGSEA in the germline V gene. The CDR3: CSAPPDRDGKAGANVLTF. The CDR3 bases are TGCAGCGCGCCCCCGGACAGGGACGGCAAAGCTGGGGCCAACGTCCTGACTTTC.

This sequence joins TRBV6-1 and TRBJ2-1; tentatively, D is TRBD1 (6 bases). Germline CDR1 and CDR2: MNHNS and SASEGT. Trimming took off 2 bases at V and 3 bases at J, with 8 bases between the two ends. The CDR3 contains 14 residues. The CDR3 loop is CASSEQDSYNEQFF. In nucleotides, the CDR3 is TGTGCCAGCAGTGAACAGGACAGCTACAATGAGCAGTTCTTC.

The chain combines TRBV2 with TRBJ1-4, with D possibly TRBD1 on 5 matching bases. The CDR3 spans 15 residues. Germline V gene lookup returns CDR1 SNHLY and CDR2 FYNNEI. The germline V and J ends were trimmed by 8 bases and 7 bases, with 20 bases remaining between them. CDR3 nucleotide sequence: TGTGCCAGCTCGGACGACCCCCCAAGGGGTGAAAAACTGTTTTTT. Amino acids: CASSDDPPRGEKLFF.

V and J are TRBV28 and TRBJ2-1, with TRBD2 identical over 8 bases. CDR1 is MDHEN and CDR2 is SYDVKM in the germline V gene. This CDR3 is built from 15 residues. After removal of 5 bases from V and 1 base from J, the junction contained 4 bases not matched to a gene. The CDR3 sequence: CASSDTSGSYNEQFF. CDR3 nucleotide sequence: TGTGCCAGCAGTGACACTAGCGGATCCTACAATGAGCAGTTCTTC.

The rearrangement uses TRBV19 and TRBJ2-7, with 9 bases lining up with TRBD2. The CDR3 totals 15 residues. Germline V gives CDR1 LNHDA, CDR2 SQIVND (reference sequence). V lost 4 bases and J lost 1; bases outside the gene matches: 5. The CDR3 region is CASSRYSGRSYEQYF. For the CDR3, the DNA is TGTGCCAGTAGTAGGTATAGCGGGAGATCCTACGAGCAGTACTTC.

V is TRBV7-2 and J is TRBJ2-5; no clear D gene. Germline CDR1 reads SGHTA; CDR2 reads FQGNSA. The CDR3 covers 13 residues. Trimming stripped 5 bases from V and 0 bases from J, with 7 bases between. CDR3: CASSQANQETQYF. The CDR3 DNA sequence: TGTGCCAGCAGCCAAGCTAACCAAGAGACCCAGTACTTC.

The V and J genes are TRBV27 and TRBJ2-7; D possibly corresponds to TRBD2 (5 bases). V shed 4 bases and J shed 11 bases, with 18 bases lying between them. The CDR3 is 13 amino acids. In germline, CDR1 is MNHEY, CDR2 SMNVEV (reference sequence). As DNA, the CDR3 is TGTGCCAGCAGTTCTACCGCCCGGGATCTTGAGTACTTC. This encodes CASSSTARDLEYF.

The chain is built from TRBV13 and TRBJ2-7; 7 positions match TRBD1. CDR1 is PRHDT and CDR2 is FYEKMQ in the germline V gene (reference sequence). V shed 5 bases and J 3 bases; nucleotides not matched to a gene: 10. CDR3 length: 15 residues. The DNA of the CDR3 is TGTGCCAGCAGCCTCCCGACAGGGCGTCGCTACGAGCAGTACTTC. It specifies CASSLPTGRRYEQYF.